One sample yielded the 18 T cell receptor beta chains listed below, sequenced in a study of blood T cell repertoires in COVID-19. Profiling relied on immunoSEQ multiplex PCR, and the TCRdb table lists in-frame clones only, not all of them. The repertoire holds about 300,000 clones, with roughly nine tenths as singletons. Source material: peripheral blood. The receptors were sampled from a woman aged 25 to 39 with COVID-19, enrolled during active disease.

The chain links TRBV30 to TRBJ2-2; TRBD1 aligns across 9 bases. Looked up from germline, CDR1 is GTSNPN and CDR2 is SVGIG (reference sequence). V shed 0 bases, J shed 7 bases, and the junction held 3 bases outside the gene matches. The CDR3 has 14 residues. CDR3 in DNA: TGTGCCTGGAGTGTACAGGGGGCAGGCGGGGAGCTGTTTTTT. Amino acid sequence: CAWSVQGAGGELFF.

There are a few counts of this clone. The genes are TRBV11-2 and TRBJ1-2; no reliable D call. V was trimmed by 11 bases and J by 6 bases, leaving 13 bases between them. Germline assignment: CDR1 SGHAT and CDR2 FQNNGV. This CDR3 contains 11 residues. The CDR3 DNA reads TGTGCCGTAGGAGGGAGGAATGGCTACACCTTC. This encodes CAVGGRNGYTF.

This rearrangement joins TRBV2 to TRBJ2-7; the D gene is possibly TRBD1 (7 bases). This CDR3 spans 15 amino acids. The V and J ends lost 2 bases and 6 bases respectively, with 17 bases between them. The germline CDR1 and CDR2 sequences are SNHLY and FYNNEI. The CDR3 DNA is TGTGCCAGCAGTGAATTTACAGGGGAGGTTGGCGAGCAGTACTTC. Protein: CASSEFTGEVGEQYF.

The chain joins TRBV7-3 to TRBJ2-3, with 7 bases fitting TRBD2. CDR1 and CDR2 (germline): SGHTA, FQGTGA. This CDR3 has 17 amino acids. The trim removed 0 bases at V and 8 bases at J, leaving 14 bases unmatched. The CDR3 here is CASSLTPSGAAPGTQYF. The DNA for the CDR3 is TGTGCCAGCAGCTTAACCCCGAGCGGGGCCGCCCCCGGTACGCAGTATTTT.

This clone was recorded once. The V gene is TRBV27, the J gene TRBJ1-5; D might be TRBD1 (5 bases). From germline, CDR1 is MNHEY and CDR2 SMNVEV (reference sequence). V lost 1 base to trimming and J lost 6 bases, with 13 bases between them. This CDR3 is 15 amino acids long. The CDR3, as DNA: TGTGCCAGCAGTTTATTTCTGGGGGAGGCTCAGCCCCAGCATTTT. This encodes CASSLFLGEAQPQHF.

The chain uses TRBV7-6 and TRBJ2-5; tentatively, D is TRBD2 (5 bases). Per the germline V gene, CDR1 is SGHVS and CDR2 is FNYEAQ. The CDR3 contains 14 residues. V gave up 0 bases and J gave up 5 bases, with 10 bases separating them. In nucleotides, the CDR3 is TGTGCCAGCAGCTTAGCGCGGGTGGAGGAGACCCAGTACTTC. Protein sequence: CASSLARVEETQYF.

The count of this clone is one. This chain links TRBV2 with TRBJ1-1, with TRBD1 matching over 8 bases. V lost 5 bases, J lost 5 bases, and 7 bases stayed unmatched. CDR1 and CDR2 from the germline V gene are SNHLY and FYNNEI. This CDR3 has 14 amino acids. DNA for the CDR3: TGTGCCAGCAGTCTGGGCAGGGGGCGAACTGAAGCTTTCTTT. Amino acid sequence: CASSLGRGRTEAFF.

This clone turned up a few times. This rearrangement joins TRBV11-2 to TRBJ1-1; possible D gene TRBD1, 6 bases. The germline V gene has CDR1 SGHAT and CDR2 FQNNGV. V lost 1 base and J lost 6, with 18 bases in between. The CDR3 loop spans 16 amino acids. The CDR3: CASSLGRTQGAAEAFF. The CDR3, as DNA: TGTGCCAGCAGCTTAGGCCGCACACAGGGTGCGGCTGAAGCTTTCTTT.

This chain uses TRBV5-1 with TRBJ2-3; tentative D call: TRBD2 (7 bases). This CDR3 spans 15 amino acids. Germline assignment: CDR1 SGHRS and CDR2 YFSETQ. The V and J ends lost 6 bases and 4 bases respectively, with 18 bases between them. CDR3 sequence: CASILGGGASDTQYF. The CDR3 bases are TGCGCCAGCATCCTAGGAGGGGGGGCCTCAGATACGCAGTATTTT.

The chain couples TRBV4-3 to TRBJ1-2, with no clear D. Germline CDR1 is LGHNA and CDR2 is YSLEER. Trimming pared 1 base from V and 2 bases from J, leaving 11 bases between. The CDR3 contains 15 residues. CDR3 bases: TGCGCCAGCAGCCAAGGCTATGTGGGCAACTATGGCTACACCTTC. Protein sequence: CASSQGYVGNYGYTF.

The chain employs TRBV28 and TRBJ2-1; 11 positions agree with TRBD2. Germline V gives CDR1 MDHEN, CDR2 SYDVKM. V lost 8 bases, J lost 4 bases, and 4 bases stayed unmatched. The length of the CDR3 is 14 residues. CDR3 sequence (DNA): TGTGCCAGCTCTGGGACTAGCGGTTACAATGAGCAGTTCTTC. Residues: CASSGTSGYNEQFF.

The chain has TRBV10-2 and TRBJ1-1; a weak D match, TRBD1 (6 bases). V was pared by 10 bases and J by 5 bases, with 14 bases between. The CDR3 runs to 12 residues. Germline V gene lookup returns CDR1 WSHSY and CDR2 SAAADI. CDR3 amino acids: CATQQGLTEAFF. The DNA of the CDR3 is TGCGCCACTCAACAGGGCTTGACTGAAGCTTTCTTT.

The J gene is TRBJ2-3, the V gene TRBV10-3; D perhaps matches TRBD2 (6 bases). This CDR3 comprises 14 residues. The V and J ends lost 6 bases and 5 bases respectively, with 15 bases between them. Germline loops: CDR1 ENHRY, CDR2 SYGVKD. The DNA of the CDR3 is TGTGCCATCAGGCCGGGACTTGACAGAGATACGCAGTATTTT. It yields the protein CAIRPGLDRDTQYF.

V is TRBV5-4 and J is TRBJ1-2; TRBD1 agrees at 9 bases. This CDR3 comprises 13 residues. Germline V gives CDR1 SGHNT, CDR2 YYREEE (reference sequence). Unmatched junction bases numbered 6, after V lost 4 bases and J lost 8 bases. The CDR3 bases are TGTGCCAGCAGCACTCGGACAGGGGACGGCTACACCTTC. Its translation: CASSTRTGDGYTF.

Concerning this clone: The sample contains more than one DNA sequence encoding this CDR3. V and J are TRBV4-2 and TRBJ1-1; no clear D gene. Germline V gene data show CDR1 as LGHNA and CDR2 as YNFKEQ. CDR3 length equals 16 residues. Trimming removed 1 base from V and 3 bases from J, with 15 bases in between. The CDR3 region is CASSQAREGWDTEAFF. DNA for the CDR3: TGTGCCAGCAGCCAAGCTCGAGAGGGTTGGGACACTGAAGCTTTCTTT.

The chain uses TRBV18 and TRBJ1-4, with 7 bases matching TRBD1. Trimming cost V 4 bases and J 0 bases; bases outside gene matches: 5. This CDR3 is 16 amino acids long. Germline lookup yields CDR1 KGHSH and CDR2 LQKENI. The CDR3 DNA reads TGTGCCAGCTCACATGGGACAGCAGCAACTAATGAAAAACTGTTTTTT. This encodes CASSHGTAATNEKLFF.

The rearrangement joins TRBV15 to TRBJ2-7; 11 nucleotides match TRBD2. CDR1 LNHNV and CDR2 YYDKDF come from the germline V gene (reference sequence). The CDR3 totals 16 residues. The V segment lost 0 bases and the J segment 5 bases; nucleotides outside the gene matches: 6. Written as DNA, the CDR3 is TGTGCCACCAGCAGAGATAGACTAGCGGGGTCAGACGAGCAGTACGTC. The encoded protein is CATSRDRLAGSDEQYV.

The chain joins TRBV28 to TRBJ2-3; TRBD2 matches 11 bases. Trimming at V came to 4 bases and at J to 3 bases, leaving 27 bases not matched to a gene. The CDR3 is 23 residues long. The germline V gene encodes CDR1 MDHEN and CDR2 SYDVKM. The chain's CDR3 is CASSYPLPLGTQTSGEHTDTQYF. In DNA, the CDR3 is TGTGCCAGCAGTTACCCCCTTCCCCTAGGCACGCAGACTAGCGGGGAGCATACAGATACGCAGTATTTT.